This is a list of T cell receptor beta chains from one sample in a study of HIV-infected children after antiretroviral therapy interruption. One entry per CDR3 protein, called by TCRdb with MiXCR from the 3' RACE reads. The data hold about 89,000 distinct CDR3 sequences, with 6.9% observed a single time. Here the sequenced sample was CD45RA+ CD4+ T cells from PBMCs, pooled from several time points, taken from a donor given antiretroviral therapy, either interrupted or continuous. The receptors shown here come from a pool of human donors with HIV. Each CDR3 is given without its conserved first and last residue. Each record gives: V gene, D gene, J gene, CDR3 protein. The D gene is left open where the match is weak.

TRBV23-1	TRBD1	TRBJ2-3	ASRHTSQQGYGTDTQY
TRBV7-3	-	TRBJ2-1	ASSLDRNNEQF
TRBV20-1	-	TRBJ2-2	SAKTANTGELF
TRBV20-1	-	TRBJ2-7	SAAGRFRSYEQY
TRBV3-1	-	TRBJ2-4	ASSQESARLAKNIQY
TRBV2	TRBD1	TRBJ1-5	ASRGTGDSNQPQH
TRBV3-1	-	TRBJ1-1	ASSLGRLNSLLMATEAF
TRBV5-1	-	TRBJ1-1	ASMGGGGTEAF
TRBV29-1	TRBD1	TRBJ2-7	SGGQGSNEQY
TRBV6-1	-	TRBJ2-7	ASRRLRTYEQY
TRBV4-1	-	TRBJ1-1	ASSQDVQRNTEAF
TRBV4-1	-	TRBJ1-2	ASSQDLRSGYT
TRBV20-1	-	TRBJ2-7	SASSRINYEQY
TRBV29-1	-	TRBJ1-1	SVEVGIGDTEAF
TRBV24-1	-	TRBJ2-5	ATKGRKTQY
TRBV12-3/TRBV12-4	-	TRBJ1-5	ASADESPNQPQH
TRBV19	TRBD1	TRBJ1-1	ASSIAGGGEAF
TRBV6-1	-	TRBJ2-2	ASSSGPGTGELF
TRBV5-1	-	TRBJ2-3	ASSIAGPESTDTQY
TRBV7-9	TRBD2	TRBJ2-7	ASSLASLAGFDEQY
TRBV10-3	-	TRBJ1-1	AISDRLQAEAF
TRBV20-1	TRBD2	TRBJ2-5	SARLAGGLEETQY
TRBV11-2	-	TRBJ2-1	ASSPRQEYNEQF
TRBV5-1	TRBD1	TRBJ2-6	ASSLWTGVTGANVLT
TRBV11-2	-	TRBJ2-4	ASSSPGAAGAKNIQY
TRBV5-4	-	TRBJ2-1	ASSLSAGSAYNEQF
TRBV12-3/TRBV12-4	TRBD1	TRBJ1-4	ASSPHRRGDEKLF
TRBV5-1	-	TRBJ1-3	ASSLASLKVSGNTIY
TRBV7-8	TRBD2	TRBJ2-3	ASSFRLAGGSTDTQY
TRBV6-5	-	TRBJ2-7	ASSRLGRVHEQY
TRBV7-2	TRBD2	TRBJ2-3	ASSPDGQSSGGIGY
TRBV7-6	-	TRBJ2-7	ASSSGGSYEQY
TRBV29-1	-	TRBJ1-6	ASGTSLMANSPLH
TRBV7-7	-	TRBJ2-1	ASSRKEAQGRTYNEQF
TRBV20-1	-	TRBJ2-4	SARDDPIAKNIQY
TRBV20-1	-	TRBJ2-7	SAAARGDEQY
TRBV3-1	TRBD2	TRBJ2-3	ASSSSGGADTQY
TRBV12-3/TRBV12-4	-	TRBJ2-3	ASSLGKDTQY
TRBV3-2	-	TRBJ2-1	ASSQYSNGDEQF
TRBV20-1	TRBD1	TRBJ2-7	SASRQGPYEQY
TRBV5-4	-	TRBJ2-7	ASGNRKGAGADEQY
TRBV27	-	TRBJ2-3	ASSLGERGTDTQY
TRBV20-1	TRBD2	TRBJ2-3	SALRTSGYTDTQY
TRBV3-1	-	TRBJ2-1	ASSRAVSTSYNEQF